This T cell receptor (beta chain) was recorded in a study of cytomegalovirus exposure and HLA in healthy donors. Remarks on this clone: The junction differs from germline at one of its ends, possibly a read error.

PCR was performed using 60 Vbeta and 13 Jbeta primers. Here immunoSEQ multiplex PCR was the method, and the copy in TCRdb shows in-frame clones only, minus some. Seen here are fewer than 200,000 clones, over 65% observed once, and the top ten hold 0.7% to 0.85%. The CDR3 has 13 amino acids. Germline-derived CDR1 and CDR2 are MGHRA and YSYEKL. V and J are TRBV4-1 and TRBJ2-3; D may be TRBD1 (5 bases). The source material was PBMCs. The clonotype originates from a female donor in good health and CMV-seronegative. The CDR3 region is CASSPTSTGTQYF. As DNA, the CDR3 is TGCGCCAGCAGCCCCACATCCACAGGTACGCAGTATTTT.